The clone carrying this TCR beta chain was recorded a few times. Its antigen is not identified. The data originate from a study of T cell repertoires in cytomegalovirus infection. TCRdb used MiXCR to reprocess the reads, holding one entry per CDR3 protein. The sample gives roughly 920,000 distinct CDR3 sequences, 30% to 40% of which show up once; under 15% is in the top ten. Study-wide results and caveats: In two of eight donors, the top clonotype was HLA-C-restricted CMV-specific.

Between the trimmed V and J ends, which lost 2 bases and 3 bases, there was a span of 7 bases. The CDR3 consists of 13 residues. Germline V CDR1 and CDR2: SGHTA, FQGTGA. The chain carries TRBV7-3 and TRBJ2-5; D gene unclear. The sequence was obtained from a human donor in good health (CMV status not recorded). Some clones in this sample may be carry-over from other donors' samples. The specimen was cultured CD8+ T cells from PBMCs, collected from culture after CMV antigen stimulation. CDR3 DNA sequence: TGTGCCAGCAGCTTACCAAATGAAGAGACCCAGTACTTC. It is translated as CASSLPNEETQYF.